This T cell receptor beta chain was profiled in a study of somatic mutations in cytotoxic T cells in rheumatoid arthritis. Study-wide points: The targets (antigens) of the expanded CD8+ clones were not known. Compared with age-matched healthy controls, rheumatoid arthritis patients did not differ significantly in CD8+ T-cell clonality. Per patient, the largest CD8+ clone was found to exceed 20% of CD8+ cells in about an eighth of the roughly 65 cases.

Method: immunoSEQ multiplex PCR; TCRdb's copy keeps in-frame clones and lacks some. The sample includes about 30,000 clones, 75% to 90% of them seen just once. Regarding this clone: The target antigen is unknown.

Positive magnetic bead selection was used to isolate CD4+ and CD8+ cells; purity was checked by flow cytometry. CDR1 is SGDLS, CDR2 YYNGEE, per germline. There are 15 residues in the CDR3. V lost 3 bases and J lost 1, with 13 bases in between. What was sequenced was CD8+ T cells sorted from blood. The J gene is TRBJ2-5, the V gene TRBV9; D is ambiguous. The receptor was derived from an adult with rheumatoid arthritis. CDR3 loop: CASSGWPGIQETQYF. The DNA for the CDR3 is TGTGCCAGCAGCGGCTGGCCTGGGATCCAAGAGACCCAGTACTTC. Drawing the rest from reference TRBV9 and TRBJ2-5, the complete variable domain is DSGVTQTPKHLITATGQRVTLRCSPRSGDLSVYWYQQSLDQGLQFLIQYYNGEERAKGNILERFSAQQFPDLHSELNLSSLELGDSALYFCASSGWPGIQETQYFGPGTRLLVL.